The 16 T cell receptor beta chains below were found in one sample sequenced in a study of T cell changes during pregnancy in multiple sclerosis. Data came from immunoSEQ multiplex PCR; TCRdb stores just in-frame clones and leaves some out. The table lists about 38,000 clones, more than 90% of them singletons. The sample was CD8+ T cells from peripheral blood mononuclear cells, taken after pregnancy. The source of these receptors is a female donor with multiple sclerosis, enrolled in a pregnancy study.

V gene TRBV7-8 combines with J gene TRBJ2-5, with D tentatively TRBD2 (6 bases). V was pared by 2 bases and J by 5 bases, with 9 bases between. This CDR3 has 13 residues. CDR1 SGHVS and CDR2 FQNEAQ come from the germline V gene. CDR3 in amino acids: CASSLSGGETQYF. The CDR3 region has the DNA TGTGCCAGCAGCTTATCCGGGGGTGAGACCCAGTACTTC.

The CDR3, as DNA: TGCGCCAGCAGCTCCAGGGGTGTGAACACTGAAGCTTTCTTT. It yields the protein CASSSRGVNTEAFF. The rearrangement uses TRBV5-1 and TRBJ1-1; tentative D call: TRBD1 (6 bases). Germline CDR1 is SGHRS and CDR2 is YFSETQ. This CDR3 comprises 14 residues. V was clipped by 3 bases and J by 0 bases, with 9 bases between them.

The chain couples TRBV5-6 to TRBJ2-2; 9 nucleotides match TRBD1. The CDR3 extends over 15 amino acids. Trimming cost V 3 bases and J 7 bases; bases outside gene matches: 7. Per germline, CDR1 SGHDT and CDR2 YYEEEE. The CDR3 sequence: CASSSDRGEVGELFF. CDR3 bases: TGTGCCAGCAGCTCTGACAGGGGGGAAGTCGGGGAGCTGTTTTTT.

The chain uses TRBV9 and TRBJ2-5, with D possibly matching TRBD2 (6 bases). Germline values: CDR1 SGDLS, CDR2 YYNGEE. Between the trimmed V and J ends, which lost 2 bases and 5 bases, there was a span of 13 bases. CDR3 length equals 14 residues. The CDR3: CASSVTTGGETQYF. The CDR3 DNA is TGTGCCAGCAGCGTGACTACAGGAGGGGAGACCCAGTACTTC. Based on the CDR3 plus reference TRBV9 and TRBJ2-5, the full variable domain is DSGVTQTPKHLITATGQRVTLRCSPRSGDLSVYWYQQSLDQGLQFLIQYYNGEERAKGNILERFSAQQFPDLHSELNLSSLELGDSALYFCASSVTTGGETQYFGPGTRLLVL.

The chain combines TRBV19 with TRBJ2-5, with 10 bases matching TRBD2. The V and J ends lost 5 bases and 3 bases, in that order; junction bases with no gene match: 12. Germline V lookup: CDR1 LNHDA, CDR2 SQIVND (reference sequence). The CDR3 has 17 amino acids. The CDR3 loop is CASSRRSGGVLEETQYF. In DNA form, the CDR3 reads TGTGCCAGTAGTCGGAGGAGCGGGGGGGTGCTGGAAGAGACCCAGTACTTC. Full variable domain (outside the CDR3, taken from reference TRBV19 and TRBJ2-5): DGGITQSPKYLFRKEGQNVTLSCEQNLNHDAMYWYRQDPGQGLRLIYYSQIVNDFQKGDIAEGYSVSREKKESFPLTVTSAQKNPTAFYLCASSRRSGGVLEETQYFGPGTRLLVL.

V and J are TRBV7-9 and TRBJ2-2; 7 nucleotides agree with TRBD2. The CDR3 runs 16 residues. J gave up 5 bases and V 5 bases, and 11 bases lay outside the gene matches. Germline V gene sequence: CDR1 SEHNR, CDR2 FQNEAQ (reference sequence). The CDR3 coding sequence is TGTGCCAGCAGCCCCCCGGGCGGGAGAAGGACCGGGGAGCTGTTTTTT. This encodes CASSPPGGRRTGELFF.

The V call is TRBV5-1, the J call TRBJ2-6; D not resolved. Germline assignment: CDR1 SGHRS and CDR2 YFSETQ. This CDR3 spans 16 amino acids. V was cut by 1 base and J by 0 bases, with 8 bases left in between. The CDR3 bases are TGCGCCAGCAGCTTGAGTAGCCGCTCTGGGGCCAACGTCCTGACTTTC. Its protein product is CASSLSSRSGANVLTF.

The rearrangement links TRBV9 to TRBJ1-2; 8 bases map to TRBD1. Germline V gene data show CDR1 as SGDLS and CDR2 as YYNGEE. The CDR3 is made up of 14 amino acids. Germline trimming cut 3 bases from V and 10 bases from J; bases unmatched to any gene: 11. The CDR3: CASSATGTGSDYTF. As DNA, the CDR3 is TGTGCCAGCAGCGCCACCGGGACAGGCTCCGACTACACCTTC.

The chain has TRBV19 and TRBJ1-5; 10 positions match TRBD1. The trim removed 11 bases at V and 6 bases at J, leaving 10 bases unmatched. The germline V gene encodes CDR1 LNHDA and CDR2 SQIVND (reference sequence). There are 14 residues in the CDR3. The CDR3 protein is CACRGTGVTQPQHF. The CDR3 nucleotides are TGTGCCTGCCGGGGGACAGGGGTGACTCAGCCCCAGCATTTT.

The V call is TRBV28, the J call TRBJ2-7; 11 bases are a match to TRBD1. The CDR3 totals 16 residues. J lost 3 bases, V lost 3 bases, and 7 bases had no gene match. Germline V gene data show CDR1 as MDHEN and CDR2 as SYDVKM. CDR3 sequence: CASSFWAGQGDYEQYF. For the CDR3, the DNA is TGTGCCAGCAGTTTTTGGGCGGGACAGGGGGACTACGAGCAGTACTTC. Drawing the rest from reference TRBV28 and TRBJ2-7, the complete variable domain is DVKVTQSSRYLVKRTGEKVFLECVQDMDHENMFWYRQDPGLGLRLIYFSYDVKMKEKGDIPEGYSVSREKKERFSLILESASTNQTSMYLCASSFWAGQGDYEQYFGPGTRLTVT.

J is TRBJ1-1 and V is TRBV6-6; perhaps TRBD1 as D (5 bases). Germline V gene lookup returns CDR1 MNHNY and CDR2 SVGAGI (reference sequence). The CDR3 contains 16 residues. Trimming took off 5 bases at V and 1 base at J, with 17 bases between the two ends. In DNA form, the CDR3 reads TGTGCCAGCAGTGGACCCCCGCAGGGTAGGAACACTGAAGCTTTCTTT. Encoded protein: CASSGPPQGRNTEAFF.

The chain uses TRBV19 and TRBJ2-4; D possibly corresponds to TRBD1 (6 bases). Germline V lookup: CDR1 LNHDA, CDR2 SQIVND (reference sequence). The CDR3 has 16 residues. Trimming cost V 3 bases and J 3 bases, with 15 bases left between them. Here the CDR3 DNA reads TGTGCCAGTAGTATGGTACAGGGTAAAGACAAAAACATTCAGTACTTC. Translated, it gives CASSMVQGKDKNIQYF.

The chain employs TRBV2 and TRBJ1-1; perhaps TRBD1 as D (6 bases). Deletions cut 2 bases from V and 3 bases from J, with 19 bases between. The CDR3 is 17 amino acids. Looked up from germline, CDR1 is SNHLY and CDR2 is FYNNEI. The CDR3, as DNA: TGTGCCAGCAGTGAATCGGCGGACAGCGCGAAGGACACTGAAGCTTTCTTT. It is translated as CASSESADSAKDTEAFF.

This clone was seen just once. The DNA for the CDR3 is TGTGCCAGCAGTTTACGGAGGGAAGAGACCCAGTACTTC. Encoded protein: CASSLRREETQYF. This chain connects TRBV28 to TRBJ2-5, with D possibly matching TRBD2 (6 bases). Germline V lookup: CDR1 MDHEN, CDR2 SYDVKM. This CDR3 has 13 amino acids. The ends were cut back, 2 bases at V and 3 bases at J, with 7 bases in the middle.

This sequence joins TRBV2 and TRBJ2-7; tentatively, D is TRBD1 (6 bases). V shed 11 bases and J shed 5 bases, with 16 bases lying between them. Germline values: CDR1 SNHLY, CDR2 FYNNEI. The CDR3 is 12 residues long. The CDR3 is CAGNRVGHEQYF. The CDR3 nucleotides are TGTGCCGGGAACAGGGTCGGGCACGAGCAGTACTTC.

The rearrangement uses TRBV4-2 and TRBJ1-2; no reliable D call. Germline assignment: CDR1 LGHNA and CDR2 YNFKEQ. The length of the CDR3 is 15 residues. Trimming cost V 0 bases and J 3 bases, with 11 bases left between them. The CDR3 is CASSQDVQDYYGYTF. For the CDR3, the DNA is TGTGCCAGCAGCCAAGATGTCCAAGACTACTATGGCTACACCTTC.